This record looks at one T cell receptor (beta chain) sequence and its context. V was cut by 5 bases and J by 7 bases, with 15 bases left in between. The CDR3 has 13 amino acids. Per germline, CDR1 SGHAT and CDR2 FQNNGV. The investigators split CD4+ cells into a CD45RA+ naive subset and a CD45RA-negative memory subset. This record belongs to a study of shared clonotypes between healthy human individuals. Turning to the study itself: Donors had three CD4 naive, three CD4 memory, two CD8 naive and one CD8 memory plate apiece.

As processed by the authors: In the immunoSEQ data, sequences were junction-only and lacked quality scores, so filtering differed. Clones were read by immunoSEQ multiplex PCR, and TCRdb kept only the in-frame ones, dropping some. V and J calls and clone size are given by that table; D and trimming were obtained from the DNA. Found here are 2 million to 2.5 million clones, 90% to 96% of them singletons; the top ten hold about 0.13%. The rearrangement uses TRBV11-2 and TRBJ2-7, with D possibly being TRBD2 (5 bases). The clonotype originates from a man between 18 and 29 years old in good health. Sequencing was carried out using naive CD4+ T cells sorted from blood. Subset meaning: CD45RA+ positively selected. The DNA for the CDR3 is TGTGCCAGCAGCCCGGGTAGTGGCGGGGAGCAGTACTTC. The encoded protein is CASSPGSGGEQYF.